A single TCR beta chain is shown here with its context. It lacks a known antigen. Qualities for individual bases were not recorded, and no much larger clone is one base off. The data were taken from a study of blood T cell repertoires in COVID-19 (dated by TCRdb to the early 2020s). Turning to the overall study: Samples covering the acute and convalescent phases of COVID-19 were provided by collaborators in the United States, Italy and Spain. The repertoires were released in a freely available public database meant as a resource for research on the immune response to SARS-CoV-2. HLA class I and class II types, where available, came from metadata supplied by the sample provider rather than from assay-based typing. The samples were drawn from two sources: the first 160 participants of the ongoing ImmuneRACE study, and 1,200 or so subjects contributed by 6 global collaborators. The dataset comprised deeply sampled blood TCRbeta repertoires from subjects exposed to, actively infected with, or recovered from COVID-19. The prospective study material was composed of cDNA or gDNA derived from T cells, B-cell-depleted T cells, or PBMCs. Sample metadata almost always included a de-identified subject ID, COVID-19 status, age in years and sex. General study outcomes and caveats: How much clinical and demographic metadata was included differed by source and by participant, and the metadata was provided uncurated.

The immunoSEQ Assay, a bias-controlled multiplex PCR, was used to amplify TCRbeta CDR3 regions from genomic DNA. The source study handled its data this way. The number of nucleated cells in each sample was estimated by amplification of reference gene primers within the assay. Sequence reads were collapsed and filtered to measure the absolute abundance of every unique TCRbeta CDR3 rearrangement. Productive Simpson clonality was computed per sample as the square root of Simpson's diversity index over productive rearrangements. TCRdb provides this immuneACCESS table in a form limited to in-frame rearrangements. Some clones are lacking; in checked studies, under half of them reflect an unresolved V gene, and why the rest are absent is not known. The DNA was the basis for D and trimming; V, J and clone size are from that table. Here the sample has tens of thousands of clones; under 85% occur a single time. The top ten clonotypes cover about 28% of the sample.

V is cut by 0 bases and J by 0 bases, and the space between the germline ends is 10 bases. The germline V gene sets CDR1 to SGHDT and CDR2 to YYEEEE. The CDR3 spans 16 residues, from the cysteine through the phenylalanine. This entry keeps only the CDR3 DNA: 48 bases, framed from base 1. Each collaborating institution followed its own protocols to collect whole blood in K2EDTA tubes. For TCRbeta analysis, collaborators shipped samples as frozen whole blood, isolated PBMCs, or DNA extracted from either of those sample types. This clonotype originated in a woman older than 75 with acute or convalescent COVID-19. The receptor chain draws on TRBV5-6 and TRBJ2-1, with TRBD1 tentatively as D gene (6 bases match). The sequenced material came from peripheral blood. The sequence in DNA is TGTGCCAGCAGCTTGGGGGGGCCGAGCTCCTACAATGAGCAGTTCTTC. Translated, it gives CASSLGGPSSYNEQFF.